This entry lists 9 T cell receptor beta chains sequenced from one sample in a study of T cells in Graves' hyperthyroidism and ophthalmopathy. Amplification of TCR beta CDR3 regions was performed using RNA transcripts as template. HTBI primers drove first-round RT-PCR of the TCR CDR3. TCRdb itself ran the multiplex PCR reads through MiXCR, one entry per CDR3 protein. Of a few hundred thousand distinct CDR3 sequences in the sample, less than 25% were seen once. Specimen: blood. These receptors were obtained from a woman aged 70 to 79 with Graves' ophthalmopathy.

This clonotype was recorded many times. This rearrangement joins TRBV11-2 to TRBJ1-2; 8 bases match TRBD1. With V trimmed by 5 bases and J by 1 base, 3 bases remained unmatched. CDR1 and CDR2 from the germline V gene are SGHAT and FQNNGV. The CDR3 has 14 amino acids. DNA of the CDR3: TGTGCCAGCAGCCCGACAGGGGATAACTATGGCTACACCTTC. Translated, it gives CASSPTGDNYGYTF.

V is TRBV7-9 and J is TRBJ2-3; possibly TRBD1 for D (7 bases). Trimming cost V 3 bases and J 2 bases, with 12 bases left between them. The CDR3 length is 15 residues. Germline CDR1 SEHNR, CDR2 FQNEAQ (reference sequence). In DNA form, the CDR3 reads TGTGCCAGCAGCTTTCAGGGGGGAAACACAGATACGCAGTATTTT. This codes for CASSFQGGNTDTQYF.

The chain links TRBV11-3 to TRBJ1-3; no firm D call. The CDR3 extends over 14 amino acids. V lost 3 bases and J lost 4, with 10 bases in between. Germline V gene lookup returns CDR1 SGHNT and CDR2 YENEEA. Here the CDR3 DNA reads TGTGCCAGCAGCTTTACTGGGATCGGAAACACCATATATTTT. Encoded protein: CASSFTGIGNTIYF.

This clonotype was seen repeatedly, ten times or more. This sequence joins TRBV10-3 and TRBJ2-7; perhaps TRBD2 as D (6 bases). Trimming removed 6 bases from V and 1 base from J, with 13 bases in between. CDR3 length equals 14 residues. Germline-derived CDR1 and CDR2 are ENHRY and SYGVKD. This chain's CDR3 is CAISKGLLSYEQYF. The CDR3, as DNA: TGTGCCATCAGCAAGGGACTTTTGTCCTACGAGCAGTACTTC.

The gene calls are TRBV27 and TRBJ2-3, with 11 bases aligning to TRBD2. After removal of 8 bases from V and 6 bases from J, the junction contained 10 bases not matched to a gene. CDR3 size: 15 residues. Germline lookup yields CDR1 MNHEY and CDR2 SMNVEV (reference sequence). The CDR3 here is CASGGLAVRGDTQYF. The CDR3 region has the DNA TGTGCCAGCGGGGGACTAGCGGTTCGCGGGGATACGCAGTATTTT.

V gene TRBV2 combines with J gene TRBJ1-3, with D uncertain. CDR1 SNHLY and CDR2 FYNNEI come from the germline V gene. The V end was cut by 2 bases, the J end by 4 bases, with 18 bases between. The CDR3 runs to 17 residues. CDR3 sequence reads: CASSERWMAQSGNTIYF. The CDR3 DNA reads TGTGCCAGCAGTGAACGTTGGATGGCCCAGTCCGGAAACACCATATATTTT.

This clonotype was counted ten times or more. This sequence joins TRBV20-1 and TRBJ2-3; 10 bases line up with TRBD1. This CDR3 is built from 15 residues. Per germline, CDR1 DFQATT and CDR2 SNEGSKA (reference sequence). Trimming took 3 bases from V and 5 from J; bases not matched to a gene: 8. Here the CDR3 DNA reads TGCAGTGCTAGCCTCCGGGACAGGGGAGGAGATACGCAGTATTTT. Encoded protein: CSASLRDRGGDTQYF.

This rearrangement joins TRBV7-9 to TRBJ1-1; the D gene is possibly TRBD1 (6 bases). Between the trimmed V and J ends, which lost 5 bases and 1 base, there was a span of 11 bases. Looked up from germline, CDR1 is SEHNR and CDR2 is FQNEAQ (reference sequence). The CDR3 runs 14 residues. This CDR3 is CASSVGQTNTEAFF. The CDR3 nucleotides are TGTGCCAGCAGCGTTGGACAGACGAACACTGAAGCTTTCTTT.

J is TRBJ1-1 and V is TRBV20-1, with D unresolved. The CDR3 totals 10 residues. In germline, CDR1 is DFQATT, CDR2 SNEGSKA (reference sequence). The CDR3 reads CSLGNPGAFF. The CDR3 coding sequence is TGCAGCCTGGGGAACCCTGGAGCTTTCTTT.